This T cell receptor (beta chain) was sequenced for a study of response to subunit inactivated influenza vaccine. Study-level findings and limits: Few new T cells, the authors suggested, are recruited by each seasonal influenza vaccination.

TCRdb used MiXCR to reprocess the RT-PCR reads, holding one entry per CDR3 protein. The top ten clones hold approximately 3% of a sample with 500,000 to 600,000 distinct CDR3 sequences, about 15% of them seen once. A remark on this clonotype: What it binds is not known.

Germline V gene lookup returns CDR1 SEHNR and CDR2 FQNEAQ (reference sequence). The CDR3 sequence is 13 residues long. The V gene lost 7 bases and the J gene lost 1 base, with 8 bases spanning the gap. The origin of this receptor is a man between 50 and 69 years old who received an inactivated influenza vaccine. The J gene is TRBJ2-4, the V gene TRBV7-9; D is undetermined. Sequenced material: CD4+ T cells sorted from PBMCs, taken about 24 months after vaccination. Here the CDR3 reads CASNRVAKNIQYF. The CDR3 bases are TGTGCCAGCAATAGGGTCGCCAAAAACATTCAGTACTTC. Combining the CDR3 with reference TRBV7-9 and TRBJ2-4 gives the whole variable domain DTGVSQNPRHKITKRGQNVTFRCDPISEHNRLYWYRQTLGQGPEFLTYFQNEAQLEKSRLLSDRFSAERPKGSFSTLEIQRTEQGDSAMYLCASNRVAKNIQYFGAGTRLSVL.